This paragraph covers one T cell receptor (beta chain) sequence. The antigen remains undetermined. Sequenced by immunoSEQ multiplex PCR; TCRdb stores in-frame clones only, minus some. Here the sample spans 2 million to 2.5 million clones, 95% being singletons. CDR1 and CDR2 (germline): LNHDA, SQIVND (reference sequence). Trimming removed 6 bases at V and 4 bases at J, with 18 bases between. This CDR3 is 15 amino acids long. The data were obtained in a study of shared clonotypes between healthy human individuals. Study-level findings and limits: In the sorted subsets, rarefaction showed sequencing was incomplete despite large depth.

The sample comprised naive CD4+ T cells sorted from blood. As for subset: CD45RA+ positively selected. The TCR sequence derives from a young man in good health. V usage is TRBV19 and J usage is TRBJ1-2; D is undetermined. The DNA for the CDR3 is TGTGCCAGTAGCCCGGGCCATCCCACTTTCTATGGCTACACCTTC. It is translated as CASSPGHPTFYGYTF.